The rows below give T cell receptor beta chains drawn from one sample of a study of OX40 agonist ivuxolimab in advanced cancers. Here immunoSEQ multiplex PCR was the method, and the copy in TCRdb shows in-frame clones only, minus some. The profile shows approximately 90,000 clones, roughly nine tenths of them singletons. Specimen: CD4+ or CD8+ T cells sorted from blood, collected in a trial of the OX40 agonist ivuxolimab. The source of these receptors is an adult with an advanced solid tumor such as melanoma, head and neck, liver or kidney cancer. Each CDR3 is given with its conserved first and last residue. A D gene is named only where the DNA matches it firmly. The size of a clone is reported for some rows only, either as once, few or many, or as a class for expanded clones.

CASTRGGGEGSEQYF	TGTGCCAGCACCAGAGGTGGTGGGGAAGGGAGCGAGCAGTACTTC	15	.	TRBV7-8	TRBJ2-7	.
CASSRTGGGPGELFF	TGTGCTAGCAGCCGAACAGGGGGAGGGCCCGGGGAGCTGTTTTTT	15	.	TRBV7-7	TRBJ2-2	.
CAWRGTEAFF	TGTGCCTGGAGGGGGACTGAAGCTTTCTTT	10	.	TRBV30	TRBJ1-1	few
CASSPPGLAGEKTYEQYF	TGTGCCAGCTCACCACCGGGACTAGCGGGAGAGAAGACCTACGAGCAGTACTTC	18	TRBD2	TRBV18	TRBJ2-7	.
CASILQGNNEKLFF	TGTGCCAGCATTTTACAGGGGAATAATGAAAAACTGTTTTTT	14	TRBD1	TRBV6-6	TRBJ1-4	.
CASSLLQIQTEAFF	TGTGCCAGCAGCTTACTACAGATTCAAACTGAAGCTTTCTTT	14	.	TRBV7-3	TRBJ1-1	.
CASSKMRGDNQETQYF	TGTGCCAGCAGCAAAATGAGGGGGGACAACCAAGAGACCCAGTACTTC	16	.	TRBV21-1	TRBJ2-5	.
CASSFGQSSYNEQFF	TGTGCCAGCAGCTTTGGGCAGAGCTCCTACAATGAGCAGTTCTTC	15	.	TRBV5-8	TRBJ2-1	.
CASSWTLDIQYF	TGTGCCAGCAGTTGGACGTTGGACATTCAGTACTTC	12	.	TRBV28	TRBJ2-4	once
CASSPDRGANTEAFF	TGTGCCAGCAGCCCTGACAGGGGGGCGAACACTGAAGCTTTCTTT	15	TRBD1	TRBV5-4	TRBJ1-1	once
CASSTTGTSGYQGEQYF	TGTGCCAGCAGCACCACCGGGACTAGCGGATATCAGGGGGAGCAGTACTTC	17	TRBD2	TRBV7-9	TRBJ2-7	once
CASSQGQEETQYF	TGTGCCAGCTCCCAGGGACAGGAAGAGACCCAGTACTTC	13	TRBD1	TRBV18	TRBJ2-5	.
CAIRTSGTYEQYF	TGTGCCATCAGGACTAGCGGAACCTACGAGCAGTACTTC	13	TRBD2	TRBV6-1	TRBJ2-7	.
CASSLDLGDPQFF	TGTGCTAGCAGCTTAGACTTGGGGGATCCGCAGTTCTTC	13	.	TRBV7-7	TRBJ2-1	.
CASSHPDYGGGFYEQYF	TGTGCCAGCAGCCACCCGGATTACGGGGGAGGGTTCTACGAGCAGTACTTC	17	TRBD2	TRBV14	TRBJ2-7	.
CASIRTANTGELFF	TGTGCCAGCATTAGGACGGCGAACACCGGGGAGCTGTTTTTT	14	.	TRBV6-5	TRBJ2-2	.
CASSGLRDRGLRNQPQHF	TGTGCCAGCAGCGGACTCCGGGACAGGGGGCTGAGAAATCAGCCCCAGCATTTT	18	TRBD1	TRBV9	TRBJ1-5	.
CASSAGQGAETQYF	TGCGCCAGCAGCGCGGGACAGGGTGCAGAGACCCAGTACTTC	14	TRBD1	TRBV5-1	TRBJ2-5	.
CASSLVRASYNEQFF	TGTGCCAGCAGCCTAGTAAGGGCTTCCTACAATGAGCAGTTCTTC	15	.	TRBV7-9	TRBJ2-1	.
CASGAGRGYTF	TGTGCCAGCGGGGCAGGGCGAGGCTACACCTTC	11	.	TRBV27	TRBJ1-2	few
CASSVRGASGNTIYF	TGTGCCAGCAGCGTCCGGGGGGCTTCTGGAAACACCATATATTTT	15	.	TRBV9	TRBJ1-3	.
CASGPQLGYEQYF	TGTGCCAGCGGTCCTCAGCTGGGCTACGAGCAGTACTTC	13	.	TRBV27	TRBJ2-7	.
CASSSRLAVSYNEQFF	TGTGCCAGCAGCTCGAGGTTGGCGGTCTCCTACAATGAGCAGTTCTTC	16	.	TRBV11-1	TRBJ2-1	.
CASSERRTSSYNEQFF	TGTGCCAGCAGTGAAAGGAGGACCAGCTCCTACAATGAGCAGTTCTTC	16	.	TRBV6-1	TRBJ2-1	.
CASSHPDGGPWETQYF	TGCGCCAGCAGCCACCCCGACGGGGGGCCGTGGGAGACCCAGTACTTC	16	.	TRBV4-1	TRBJ2-5	.
CASSEGAQETQYF	TGTGCCAGCAGTGAGGGGGCGCAAGAGACCCAGTACTTC	13	.	TRBV6-4	TRBJ2-5	.
CASSSPDSGMNEQFF	TGTGCCAGCAGTTCTCCGGATAGCGGGATGAATGAGCAGTTCTTC	15	TRBD2	TRBV28	TRBJ2-1	.
CALDKAIDTIYF	TGTGCCTTGGACAAGGCGATCGACACCATATATTTT	12	.	TRBV30	TRBJ1-3	.
CASSLLGLNSYNEQFF	TGTGCCAGTAGTCTATTGGGCCTAAATTCCTACAATGAGCAGTTCTTC	16	.	TRBV19	TRBJ2-1	once
CASSFPGAGVYEQYF	TGTGCCAGCAGCTTTCCTGGCGCAGGGGTATACGAGCAGTACTTC	15	.	TRBV5-5	TRBJ2-7	.
CATSRNGLPTEAFF	TGTGCCACCAGCAGAAACGGCTTACCTACTGAAGCTTTCTTT	14	.	TRBV15	TRBJ1-1	.
CASSQGRGSFYEQYF	TGTGCCAGCAGCCAAGGCAGGGGGAGTTTCTACGAGCAGTACTTC	15	TRBD1	TRBV14	TRBJ2-7	.
CASSLTADTQYF	TGTGCCAGCAGCTTAACGGCAGATACGCAGTATTTT	12	.	TRBV7-2	TRBJ2-3	.
CASSQAKREYNEQFF	TGCGCCAGCAGCCAAGCCAAGCGGGAATACAATGAGCAGTTCTTC	15	TRBD2	TRBV4-1	TRBJ2-1	.
CASSLNRPHGYTF	TGTGCCAGCAGCTTAAACAGGCCCCATGGCTACACCTTC	13	.	TRBV7-9	TRBJ1-2	.
CASRGGTLEQYF	TGTGCCAGCAGGGGGGGTACCTTGGAGCAGTACTTC	12	.	TRBV27	TRBJ2-7	.
CASSVEEGNVYNEQFF	TGTGCCAGCAGCGTAGAAGAAGGGAACGTCTACAATGAGCAGTTCTTC	16	.	TRBV9	TRBJ2-1	.
CASSPGWGGGNEQFF	TGTGCCAGCAGCCCCGGTTGGGGAGGTGGCAATGAGCAGTTCTTC	15	.	TRBV5-4	TRBJ2-1	.
CASSAVLAQGDGYTF	TGCGCCAGCAGCGCGGTTCTCGCACAGGGTGACGGCTACACCTTC	15	.	TRBV5-1	TRBJ1-2	.
CSVEPSTNYGYTF	TGCAGCGTTGAGCCCAGCACCAACTATGGCTACACCTTC	13	.	TRBV29-1	TRBJ1-2	.
CASSQVPGDYTF	TGTGCCAGCAGCCAAGTCCCGGGTGACTACACCTTC	12	.	TRBV25-1	TRBJ1-2	few
CASSPGLAGESGEQYF	TGTGCCAGCTCACCAGGACTAGCGGGAGAGTCCGGCGAGCAGTACTTC	16	TRBD2	TRBV18	TRBJ2-7	.
CASSYRGMSNQPQHF	TGTGCCAGCAGCTACAGGGGTATGAGCAATCAGCCCCAGCATTTT	15	TRBD1	TRBV28	TRBJ1-5	.
CAISDGNPGETQYF	TGTGCCATCAGTGACGGAAACCCGGGAGAGACCCAGTACTTC	14	.	TRBV10-3	TRBJ2-5	.